This TCR beta chain derives from a study of control samples from healthy donors and cancer patients. The CDR3 totals 16 residues. V was cut by 1 base and J by 2 bases, with 12 bases left in between. The V gene's germline CDR1 is LGHDT and CDR2 YNNKEL (reference sequence). Only in-frame clones appear in the TCRdb table, and some are missing; sequencing was by immunoSEQ multiplex PCR. The repertoire holds over 100,000 clones, with 75% to 95% as singletons. The receptor comes from a man aged 40-49 years in good health. The V and J genes are TRBV3-1 (or the pseudogene TRBV3-2) and TRBJ2-1; D ambiguous. Sequences were obtained from blood. CDR3 DNA: TGTGCCAGCAGCCAAGGACCAGGCACCCCCTACAATGAGCAGTTCTTC. It translates to CASSQGPGTPYNEQFF.